The 14 T cell receptor beta chains given below trace back to one sample, sequenced in a study of T cell repertoires in cytomegalovirus infection. Their antigens remain unidentified. One entry per CDR3 protein, called by TCRdb with MiXCR from the reads. Of 700,000 to 900,000 distinct CDR3 sequences listed, almost 30% are singletons. The sequencing here drew on cultured CD8+ T cells from PBMCs, taken from culture after CMV antigen stimulation. Receptors were obtained from a human donor in good health (CMV status not recorded). Some clones in this sample may be carry-over from other donors' samples.

This chain connects TRBV6-6 to TRBJ2-1; tentative D call: TRBD2 (6 bases). CDR1 and CDR2 (germline): MNHNY, SVGAGI (reference sequence). CDR3 size: 15 residues. Between the trimmed V and J ends, which lost 6 bases and 6 bases, there was a span of 18 bases. The CDR3 DNA reads as TGTGCCAGCAGGACTACGGGACTTAGATCCAATGAGCAGTTCTTC. Protein: CASRTTGLRSNEQFF.

This clonotype was recorded a few times. V and J are TRBV28 and TRBJ1-2; 8 bases line up with TRBD1. The CDR3 is 14 amino acids. In germline, CDR1 is MDHEN, CDR2 SYDVKM. Trimming at V came to 3 bases and at J to 6 bases, leaving 6 bases not matched to a gene. The CDR3, as DNA: TGTGCCAGCAGTTTTCTAACAGGGGGGGATGGCTACACCTTC. Encoded protein: CASSFLTGGDGYTF.

V gene TRBV29-1 combines with J gene TRBJ2-1, with TRBD2 identical over 7 bases. Trimming at V came to 3 bases and at J to 9 bases, leaving 5 bases not matched to a gene. Germline V gene sequence: CDR1 SQVTM, CDR2 ANQGSEA. This CDR3 is built from 12 residues. Here the CDR3 DNA reads TGCAGCGTTGAGGGGGACTACGGTGAGCAGTTCTTC. This translates into CSVEGDYGEQFF.

The gene calls are TRBV9 and TRBJ2-3; 9 bases match TRBD1. V lost 4 bases, J lost 4 bases, and 1 base stayed unmatched. The CDR3 has 13 amino acids. Germline values: CDR1 SGDLS, CDR2 YYNGEE. The CDR3 DNA follows: TGTGCCAGCAGCAGGACAGGGGCAGATACGCAGTATTTT. Protein sequence: CASSRTGADTQYF. Drawing the rest from reference TRBV9 and TRBJ2-3, the complete variable domain is DSGVTQTPKHLITATGQRVTLRCSPRSGDLSVYWYQQSLDQGLQFLIQYYNGEERAKGNILERFSAQQFPDLHSELNLSSLELGDSALYFCASSRTGADTQYFGPGTRLTVL.

This clonotype was counted ten times or more. This chain connects TRBV28 to TRBJ1-1, with D perhaps matching TRBD1 (5 bases). CDR3 size: 14 residues. Trimming stripped 8 bases from V and 4 bases from J, with 17 bases between. CDR1 and CDR2 from the germline V gene are MDHEN and SYDVKM. The CDR3 nucleotides are TGTGCCAGCGTTACAGGTTTTGGTCCCACTGAAGCTTTCTTT. Its protein is CASVTGFGPTEAFF.

The rearrangement uses TRBV12-3 or TRBV12-4 and TRBJ1-5; maybe TRBD1 (6 bases). Trimming pared 7 bases from V and 0 bases from J, leaving 10 bases between. The CDR3 totals 14 residues. CDR3 in DNA: TGTGCCAGCACCTTGACAGGTAGCAATCAGCCCCAGCATTTT. As protein: CASTLTGSNQPQHF.

The chain couples TRBV12-3 or TRBV12-4 to TRBJ2-3, with 12 bases aligning to TRBD2. The ends lost 1 base at V and 6 bases at J; junction bases unmatched: 11. The CDR3 loop spans 18 amino acids. The CDR3 region has the DNA TGTGCCAGCAGTTTAGGGTCCGGACTAGCGGGGTCGGAGGATACGCAGTATTTT. This gives the protein CASSLGSGLAGSEDTQYF.

This clonotype was detected a few times. This chain joins TRBV25-1 and TRBJ1-4; D not resolved. V lost 6 bases, J lost 10 bases, and 9 bases lay in between. This CDR3 is built from 11 residues. The V gene's germline CDR1 is MGHDK and CDR2 SYGVNS. CDR3 bases: TGTGCCAGCAGCAGATCGATAAAACTGTTTTTT. Protein product: CASSRSIKLFF.

The CDR3 loop reads CASSRDEGNTEAFF. The DNA for the CDR3 is TGTGCCAGCAGCAGGGACGAAGGGAACACTGAAGCTTTCTTT. The chain links TRBV7-3 to TRBJ1-1, with D perhaps TRBD1 (5 bases). Germline-derived CDR1 and CDR2 are SGHTA and FQGTGA. The CDR3 sequence is 14 residues long. The V end was cut by 5 bases, the J end by 1 base, with 11 bases between.

This clonotype was seen many times. One end of the junction fails to match germline, which may point to a read error. The chain has TRBV27 and TRBJ1-5; no definite D call. CDR1 and CDR2 from the germline V gene are MNHEY and SMNVEV (reference sequence). CDR3 size: 13 residues. CDR3 amino acids: CASSLSSNQPQHF. Written as DNA, the CDR3 is TGTGCCAGCAGCTTATCAAGCAATCAGCCCCAGCATTTT.

In its sample, this clonotype was seen a few times. V and J are TRBV27 and TRBJ2-2, with 10 bases that match TRBD2. The CDR3 has 15 amino acids. V dropped 5 bases and J dropped 5; count of bases not matched to a gene: 5. Germline CDR1 reads MNHEY; CDR2 reads SMNVEV (reference sequence). The CDR3 DNA reads TGTGCCAGCAGTCCATGGACTAGCGGAACCGGGGAGCTGTTTTTT. This encodes CASSPWTSGTGELFF.

This clonotype came up many times. The rearrangement uses TRBV12-3 or TRBV12-4 and TRBJ1-2; D is perhaps TRBD1 (5 bases). The V end was cut by 6 bases, the J end by 8 bases, with 25 bases between. The CDR3 runs to 16 residues. Here the CDR3 reads CASSLGDGTLFWGYTF. CDR3 nucleotides: TGTGCCAGCAGCCTCGGTGACGGGACCTTATTTTGGGGCTACACCTTC.

The V call is TRBV7-6, the J call TRBJ1-2; 9 bases are shared with TRBD1. CDR1 is SGHVS and CDR2 is FNYEAQ in the germline V gene. CDR3 size: 15 residues. The J segment lost 6 bases and the V segment lost 6 bases, leaving 11 bases of the junction unmatched. The CDR3 DNA follows: TGTGCCAGCAGAACCGGGACAGGGCCCTCTGATGGCTACACCTTC. Translated: CASRTGTGPSDGYTF.

The CDR3 spells CASSSGTTRNTEAFF. Here the CDR3 DNA reads TGTGCCAGCAGCTCCGGGACAACTAGGAACACTGAAGCTTTCTTT. This rearrangement joins TRBV5-5 to TRBJ1-1, with TRBD1 as a possible D gene (6 bases). Germline CDR1 and CDR2: SGHKS and YYEKEE (reference sequence). This CDR3 comprises 15 residues. V shed 3 bases and J shed 1 base, with 13 bases lying between them.